The present entry profiles one TCR beta chain with its context. Profiling relied on immunoSEQ multiplex PCR, and the TCRdb table lists in-frame clones only, not all of them. The sample comprises a few hundred thousand clones, around 80% of which are singletons, and 2.5% to 3% rests with the top ten. This sample was taken from a study of blood T cell repertoires in COVID-19. This CDR3 spans 13 amino acids. Per germline, CDR1 SGDLS and CDR2 YYNGEE. The V gene lost 2 bases and the J gene lost 2 bases, with 8 bases spanning the gap. V is TRBV9 and J is TRBJ2-7; weak D call: TRBD2 (5 bases). This TCR derives from a man aged 45-65 years with active or convalescent COVID-19. Source material: peripheral blood. CDR3: CASSVSATYEQYF. CDR3 nucleotide sequence: TGTGCCAGCAGCGTTAGCGCGACCTACGAGCAGTACTTC.